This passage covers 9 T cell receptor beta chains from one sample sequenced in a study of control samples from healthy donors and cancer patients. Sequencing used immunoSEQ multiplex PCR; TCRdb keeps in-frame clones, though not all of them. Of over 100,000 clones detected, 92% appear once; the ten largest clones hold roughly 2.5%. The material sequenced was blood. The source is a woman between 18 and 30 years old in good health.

CDR3 sequence reads: CASSVHSNQPQHF. For the CDR3, the DNA is TGCGCCAGCAGTGTCCATAGCAATCAGCCCCAGCATTTT. The chain has TRBV10-2 and TRBJ1-5; D not certain. Between the trimmed V and J ends, which lost 4 bases and 0 bases, there was a span of 4 bases. Germline CDR1 WSHSY, CDR2 SAAADI. The CDR3 spans 13 residues.

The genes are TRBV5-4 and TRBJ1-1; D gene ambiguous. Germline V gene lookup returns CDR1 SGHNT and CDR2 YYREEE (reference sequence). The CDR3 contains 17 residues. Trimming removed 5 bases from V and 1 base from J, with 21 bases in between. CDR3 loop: CASRPLGGPGSNTEAFF. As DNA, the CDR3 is TGTGCCAGCAGGCCCCTGGGTGGGCCGGGGTCGAACACTGAAGCTTTCTTT.

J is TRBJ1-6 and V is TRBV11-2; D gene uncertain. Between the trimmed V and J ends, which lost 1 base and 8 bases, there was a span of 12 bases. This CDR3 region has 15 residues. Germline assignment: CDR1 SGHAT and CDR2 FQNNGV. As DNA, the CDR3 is TGTGCCAGCAGCTTAGCTCTGGCGGTCGATTCACCCCTCCACTTT. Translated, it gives CASSLALAVDSPLHF.

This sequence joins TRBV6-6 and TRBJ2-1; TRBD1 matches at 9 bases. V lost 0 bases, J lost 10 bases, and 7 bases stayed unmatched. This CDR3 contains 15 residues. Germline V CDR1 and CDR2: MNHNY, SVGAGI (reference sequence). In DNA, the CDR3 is TGTGCCAGCAGTTACTCGACAGGGGGGTCTCGGGAGCAGTTCTTC. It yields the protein CASSYSTGGSREQFF.

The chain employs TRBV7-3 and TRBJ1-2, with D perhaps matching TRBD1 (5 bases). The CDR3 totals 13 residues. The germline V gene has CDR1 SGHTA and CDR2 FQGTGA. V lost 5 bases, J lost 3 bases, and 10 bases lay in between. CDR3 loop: CASSRGTDYGYTF. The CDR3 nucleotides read TGTGCCAGCAGCCGCGGGACGGACTATGGCTACACCTTC.

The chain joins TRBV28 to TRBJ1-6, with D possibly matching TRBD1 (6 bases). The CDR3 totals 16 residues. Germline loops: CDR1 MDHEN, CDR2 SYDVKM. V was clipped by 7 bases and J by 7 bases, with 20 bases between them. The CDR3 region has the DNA TGTGCCAGCACTTCCCTACAGGGTATGGACAATTCACCCCTCCACTTT. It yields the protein CASTSLQGMDNSPLHF.

The CDR3 sequence: CASSLFPREYNSPLHF. The CDR3 DNA is TGTGCCAGCAGTTTATTCCCCAGGGAATATAATTCACCCCTCCACTTT. The chain couples TRBV28 to TRBJ1-6, with D tentatively TRBD1 (5 bases). This CDR3 is built from 16 residues. V was cut by 1 base and J by 4 bases, with 11 bases left in between. Germline V CDR1 and CDR2: MDHEN, SYDVKM.

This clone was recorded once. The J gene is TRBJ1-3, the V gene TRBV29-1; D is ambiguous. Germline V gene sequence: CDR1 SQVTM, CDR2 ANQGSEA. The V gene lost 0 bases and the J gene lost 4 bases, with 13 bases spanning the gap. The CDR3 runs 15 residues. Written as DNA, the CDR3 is TGCAGCGTTGAAGAGCGGATTATCGGCGGAAACACCATATATTTT. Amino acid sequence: CSVEERIIGGNTIYF.

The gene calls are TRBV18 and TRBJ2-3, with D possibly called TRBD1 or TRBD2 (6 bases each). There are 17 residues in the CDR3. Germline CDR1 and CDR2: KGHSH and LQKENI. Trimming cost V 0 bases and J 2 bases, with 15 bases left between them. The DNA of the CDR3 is TGTGCCAGCTCACCACCAGCATCGGGGGCGCTCACAGATACGCAGTATTTT. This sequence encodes CASSPPASGALTDTQYF.